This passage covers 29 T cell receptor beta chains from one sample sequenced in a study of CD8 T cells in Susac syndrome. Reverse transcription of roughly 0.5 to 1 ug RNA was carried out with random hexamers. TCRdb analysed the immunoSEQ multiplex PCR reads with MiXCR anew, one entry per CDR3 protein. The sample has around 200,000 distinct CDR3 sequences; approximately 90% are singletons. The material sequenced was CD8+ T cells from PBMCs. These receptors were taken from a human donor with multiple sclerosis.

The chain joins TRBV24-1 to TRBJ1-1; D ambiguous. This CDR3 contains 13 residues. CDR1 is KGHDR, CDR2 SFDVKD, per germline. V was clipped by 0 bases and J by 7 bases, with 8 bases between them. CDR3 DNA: TGTGCCACCAGTGATTTGATCGGGAATGAAGCTTTCTTT. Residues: CATSDLIGNEAFF.

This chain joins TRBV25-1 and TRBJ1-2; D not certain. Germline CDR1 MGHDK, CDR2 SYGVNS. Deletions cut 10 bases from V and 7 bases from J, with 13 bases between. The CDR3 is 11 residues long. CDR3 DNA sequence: TGTGCCACCGTAAAGGGAACTGGCTACACCTTC. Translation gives CATVKGTGYTF.

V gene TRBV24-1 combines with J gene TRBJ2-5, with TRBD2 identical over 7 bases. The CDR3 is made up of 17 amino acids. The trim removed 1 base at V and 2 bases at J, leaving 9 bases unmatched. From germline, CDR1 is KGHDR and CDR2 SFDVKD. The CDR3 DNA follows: TGTGCCACCAGTGATTTCGGATATTCTAGCGGACAAGAGACCCAGTACTTC. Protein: CATSDFGYSSGQETQYF.

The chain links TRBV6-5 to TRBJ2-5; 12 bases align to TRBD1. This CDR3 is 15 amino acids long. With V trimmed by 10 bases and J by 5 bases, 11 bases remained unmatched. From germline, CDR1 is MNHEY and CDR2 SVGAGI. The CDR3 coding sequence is TGTGCCACCAACGCGGGACAGGGGGCGTGGGAGACCCAGTACTTC. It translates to CATNAGQGAWETQYF.

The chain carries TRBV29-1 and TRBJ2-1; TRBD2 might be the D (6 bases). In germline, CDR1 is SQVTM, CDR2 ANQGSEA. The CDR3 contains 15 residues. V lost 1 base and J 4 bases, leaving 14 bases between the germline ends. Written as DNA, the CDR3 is TGCAGCGTTGAAGGACCCGGAGGGCAATACAATGAGCAGTTCTTC. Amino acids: CSVEGPGGQYNEQFF.

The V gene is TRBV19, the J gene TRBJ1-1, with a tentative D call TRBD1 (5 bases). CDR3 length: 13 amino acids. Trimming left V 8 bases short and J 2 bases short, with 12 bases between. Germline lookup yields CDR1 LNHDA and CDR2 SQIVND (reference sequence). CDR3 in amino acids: CASQQGLNTEAFF. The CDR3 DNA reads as TGTGCCAGTCAGCAGGGACTCAACACTGAAGCTTTCTTT.

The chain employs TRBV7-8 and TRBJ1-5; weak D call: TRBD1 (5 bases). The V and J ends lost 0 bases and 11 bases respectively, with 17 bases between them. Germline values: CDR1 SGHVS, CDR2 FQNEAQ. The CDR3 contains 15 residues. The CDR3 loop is CASSLAPRTAGSQHF. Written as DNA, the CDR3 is TGTGCCAGCAGCTTAGCGCCAAGGACGGCAGGGTCCCAGCATTTT.

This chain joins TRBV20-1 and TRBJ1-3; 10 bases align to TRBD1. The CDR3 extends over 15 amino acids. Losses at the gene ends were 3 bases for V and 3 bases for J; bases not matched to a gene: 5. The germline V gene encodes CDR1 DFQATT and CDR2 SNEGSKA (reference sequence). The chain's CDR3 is CSASEDRGYGNTIYF. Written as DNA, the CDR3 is TGCAGTGCTAGTGAGGACAGGGGGTATGGAAACACCATATATTTT.

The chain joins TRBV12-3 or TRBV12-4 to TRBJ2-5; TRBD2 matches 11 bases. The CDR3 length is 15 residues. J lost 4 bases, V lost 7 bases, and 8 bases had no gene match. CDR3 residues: CASTGTSGRGETQYF. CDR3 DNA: TGTGCCAGCACCGGGACTAGCGGTCGGGGAGAGACCCAGTACTTC.

CDR3 nucleotide sequence: TGCGCCAGCAGCCAAGATTCCCTGGCAGGGGGGAAGAATAGGCCCCAGCATTTT. Translating gives CASSQDSLAGGKNRPQHF. The V and J genes are TRBV4-1 and TRBJ1-5; 7 bases agree with TRBD1. The ends lost 0 bases at V and 9 bases at J; junction bases unmatched: 17. CDR1 is MGHRA, CDR2 YSYEKL, per germline. This CDR3 spans 18 amino acids.

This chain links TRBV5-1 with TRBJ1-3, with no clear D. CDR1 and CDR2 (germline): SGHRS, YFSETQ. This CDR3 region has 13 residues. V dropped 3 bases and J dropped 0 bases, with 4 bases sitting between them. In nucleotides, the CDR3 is TGCGCCAGCAGCTGGAGCTCTGGAAACACCATATATTTT. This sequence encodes CASSWSSGNTIYF.

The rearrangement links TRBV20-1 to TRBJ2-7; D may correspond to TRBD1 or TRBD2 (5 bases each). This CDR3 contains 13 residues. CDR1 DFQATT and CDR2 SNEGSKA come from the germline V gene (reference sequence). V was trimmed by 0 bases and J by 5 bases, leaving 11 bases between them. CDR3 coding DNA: TGCAGTGCTAGAGAGGGGGTGTCCCACGAGCAGTACTTC. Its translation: CSAREGVSHEQYF.

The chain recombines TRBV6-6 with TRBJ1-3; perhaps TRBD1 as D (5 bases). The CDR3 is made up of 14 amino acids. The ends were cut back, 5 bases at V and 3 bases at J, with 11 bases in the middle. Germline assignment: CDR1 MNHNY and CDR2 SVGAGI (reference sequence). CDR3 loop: CASSAGGVGNTIYF. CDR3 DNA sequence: TGTGCCAGCAGTGCCGGGGGGGTTGGAAACACCATATATTTT.

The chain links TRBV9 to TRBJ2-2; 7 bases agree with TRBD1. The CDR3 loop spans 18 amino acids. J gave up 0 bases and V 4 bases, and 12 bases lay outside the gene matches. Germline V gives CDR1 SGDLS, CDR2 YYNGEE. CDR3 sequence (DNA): TGTGCCAGCAGCTCTCCCCTGGGACAGAAGCCGAACACCGGGGAGCTGTTTTTT. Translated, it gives CASSSPLGQKPNTGELFF.

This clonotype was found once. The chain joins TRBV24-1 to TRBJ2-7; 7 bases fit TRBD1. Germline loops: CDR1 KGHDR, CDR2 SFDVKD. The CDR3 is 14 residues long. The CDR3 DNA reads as TGTGCCACCAGCCTATCGGACAGGTCCTACGGTAGTGATGTC. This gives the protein CATSLSDRSYGSDV.

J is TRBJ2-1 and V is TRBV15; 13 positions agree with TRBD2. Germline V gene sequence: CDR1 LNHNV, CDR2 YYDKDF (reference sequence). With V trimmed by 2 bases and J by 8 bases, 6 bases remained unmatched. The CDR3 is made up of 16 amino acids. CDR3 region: CATSRLLAGGLDEQFF. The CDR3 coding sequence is TGTGCCACCAGCAGATTACTAGCGGGGGGGCTCGATGAGCAGTTCTTC. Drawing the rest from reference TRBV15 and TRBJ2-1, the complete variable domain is DAMVIQNPRYQVTQFGKPVTLSCSQTLNHNVMYWYQQKSSQAPKLLFHYYDKDFNNEADTPDNFQSRRPNTSFCFLDIRSPGLGDTAMYLCATSRLLAGGLDEQFFGPGTRLTVL.

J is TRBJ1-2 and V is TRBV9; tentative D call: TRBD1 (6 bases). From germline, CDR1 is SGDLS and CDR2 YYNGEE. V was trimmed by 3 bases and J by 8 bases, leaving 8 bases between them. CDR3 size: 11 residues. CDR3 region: CASSGTGGYTF. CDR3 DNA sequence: TGTGCCAGCAGCGGCACAGGGGGCTACACCTTC.

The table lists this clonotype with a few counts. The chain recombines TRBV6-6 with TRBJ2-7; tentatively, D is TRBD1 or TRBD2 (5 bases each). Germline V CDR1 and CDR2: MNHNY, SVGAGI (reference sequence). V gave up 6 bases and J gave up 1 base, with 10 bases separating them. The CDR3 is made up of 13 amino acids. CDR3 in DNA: TGTGCCAGCAGCCGAGGGGCTTCCTACGAGCAGTACTTC. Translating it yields CASSRGASYEQYF.

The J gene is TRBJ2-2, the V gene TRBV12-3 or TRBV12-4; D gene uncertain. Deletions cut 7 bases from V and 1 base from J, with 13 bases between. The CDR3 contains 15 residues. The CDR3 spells CASTHTGLNTGELFF. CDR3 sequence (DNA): TGTGCCAGCACCCACACGGGCCTGAACACCGGGGAGCTGTTTTTT.

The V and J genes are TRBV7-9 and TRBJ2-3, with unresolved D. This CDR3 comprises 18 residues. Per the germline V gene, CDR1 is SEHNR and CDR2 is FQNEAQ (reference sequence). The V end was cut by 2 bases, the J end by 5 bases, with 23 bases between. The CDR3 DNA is TGTGCCAGCAGCTTACCCACACGTGGGAATGGGCCTCAAGATACGCAGTATTTT. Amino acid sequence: CASSLPTRGNGPQDTQYF.

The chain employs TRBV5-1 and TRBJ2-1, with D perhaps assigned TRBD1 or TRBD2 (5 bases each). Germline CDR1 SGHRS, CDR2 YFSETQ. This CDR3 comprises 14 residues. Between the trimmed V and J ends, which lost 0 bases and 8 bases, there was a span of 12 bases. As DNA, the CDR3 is TGCGCCAGCAGCTTGGTGGGGGAACCGGATGAGCAGTTCTTC. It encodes CASSLVGEPDEQFF.

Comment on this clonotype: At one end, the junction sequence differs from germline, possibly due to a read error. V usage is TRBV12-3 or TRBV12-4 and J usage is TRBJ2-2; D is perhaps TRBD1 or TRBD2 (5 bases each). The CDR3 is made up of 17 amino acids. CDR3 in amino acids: CAGSISQRTRGTGELFF. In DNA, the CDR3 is TGTGCCGGCAGTATCTCCCAGAGGACGAGGGGCACCGGGGAGCTGTTTTTT.

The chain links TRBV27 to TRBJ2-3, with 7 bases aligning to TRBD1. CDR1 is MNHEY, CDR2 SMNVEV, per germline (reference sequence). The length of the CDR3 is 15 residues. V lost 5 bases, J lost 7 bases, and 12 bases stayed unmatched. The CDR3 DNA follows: TGTGCCAGCAGTGCAGGGGGTCCCCTAGCATATACGCAGTATTTT. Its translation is CASSAGGPLAYTQYF.

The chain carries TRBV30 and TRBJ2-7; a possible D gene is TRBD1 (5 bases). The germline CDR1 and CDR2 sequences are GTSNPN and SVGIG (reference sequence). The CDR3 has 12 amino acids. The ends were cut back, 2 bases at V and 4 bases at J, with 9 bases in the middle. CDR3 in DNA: TGTGCCTGGAGTCCGCAGGGTTACGAGCAGTACTTC. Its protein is CAWSPQGYEQYF.

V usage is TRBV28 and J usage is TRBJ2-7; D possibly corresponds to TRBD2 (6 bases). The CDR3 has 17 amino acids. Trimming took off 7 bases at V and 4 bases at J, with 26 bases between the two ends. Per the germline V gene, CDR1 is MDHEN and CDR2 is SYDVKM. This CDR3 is CASIDSGRDGWSYEQYF. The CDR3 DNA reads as TGTGCCAGCATCGACAGTGGGCGGGACGGTTGGTCTTACGAGCAGTACTTC.

The CDR3 sequence: CASSPMMNQPQHF. The CDR3 nucleotides are TGCGCCAGCAGCCCCATGATGAATCAGCCCCAGCATTTT. This rearrangement joins TRBV4-1 to TRBJ1-5; D ambiguous. The CDR3 is 13 residues long. Germline loops: CDR1 MGHRA, CDR2 YSYEKL. V was pared by 4 bases and J by 4 bases, with 8 bases between.

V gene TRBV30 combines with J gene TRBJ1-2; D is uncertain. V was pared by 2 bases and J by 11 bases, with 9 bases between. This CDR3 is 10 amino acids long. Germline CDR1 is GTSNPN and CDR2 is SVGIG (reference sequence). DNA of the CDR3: TGTGCCTGGAGTCCCTCTCCATACACCTTC. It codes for CAWSPSPYTF.

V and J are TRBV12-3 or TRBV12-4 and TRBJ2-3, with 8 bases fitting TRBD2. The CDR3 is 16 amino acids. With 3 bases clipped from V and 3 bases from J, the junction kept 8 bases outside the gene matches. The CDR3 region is CASSFGSGGATDTQYF. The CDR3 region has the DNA TGTGCCAGCAGTTTTGGTTCGGGGGGGGCTACAGATACGCAGTATTTT.

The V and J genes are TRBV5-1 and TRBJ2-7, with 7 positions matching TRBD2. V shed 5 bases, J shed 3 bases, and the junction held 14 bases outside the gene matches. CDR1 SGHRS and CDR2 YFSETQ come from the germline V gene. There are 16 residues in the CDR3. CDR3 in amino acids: CASSSLEGSGFYEQYF. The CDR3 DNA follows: TGCGCCAGCAGTTCCCTCGAGGGTAGCGGGTTCTACGAGCAGTACTTC.